This T cell receptor beta chain was sequenced during a study of shared T cell receptors in the human thymus (dated by TCRdb to the early 2020s). With regard to the full study: The study examined how self-reactive, shared T-cell receptor alpha chains are generated in the human thymus.

Details on this clone: There is no known antigen for this receptor. Base qualities are missing; no much larger clone stands one base away.

To prepare the library, the immunoSEQ multiplex PCR assay was applied. In its TCRdb copy, this immuneACCESS table keeps in-frame sequences only and misses some clones. Where compared with another copy, unresolved V genes explain less than half of these, and the others have no known cause. The table for this sample lists under 850,000 clones; around nine tenths of them were counted only once. The ten largest clones add up to about 0.01% of the sample. The CDR3 goes from the cysteine to the phenylalanine over 18 residues. CDR3 DNA is the only sequence kept; it has 54 bases, read in frame from the first base. From a lookup of the germline V gene (reference sequence), CDR1 and CDR2 are SEHNR and FQNEAQ. V is cut back by 4 bases and J by 9 bases, with 15 bases in the junction unmatched. This sample was also put to use in a study of human thymus T cells. Taken from the second paper: Immunologically healthy infants undergoing open corrective cardiac surgery for congenital heart defects in Finland were used as donors. Thymus tissue was obtained as surgical resects removed during corrective cardiac surgery. Usage of V and J gene segments appeared to be biased in both the thymic and the peripheral blood repertoires. Highly overlapping thymic TCR repertoires among unrelated individuals were reported in the related research. The study used roughly eight infant thymus samples plus four related peripheral blood samples to characterize TCR alpha and beta repertoires. The infant donors were roughly 6 to 244 days old, and the cohort included over 5 males and two females. Thymocytes were released mechanically from tissue and stored at -70 °C as pellets of 10-30 million cells. A QIAsymphony instrument was used to extract genomic DNA from the frozen cell pellets. TCRB and TCRAD loci were amplified from a standardized quantity of quality-controlled genomic DNA using the immunoSEQ multiplex PCR assay. The V(D)J region was spanned by amplicons of a length sufficient to cover the CDR3 and to identify V and J genes. The amplicons were sequenced on an Illumina platform via the commercial immunoSEQ service. Primer bias and sequencing errors were corrected as previously described, and TCRAD and TCRB definitions were based on the IMGT database. immunoSEQ Analyzer 3.0 and VDJTools were used for repertoire analysis, which covered basic statistics, V/J segment usage, diversity estimates, rarefaction and pairwise overlap. Diversity was estimated using the Chao1, ChaoE, Efron-Thisted, Shannon and inverse Simpson indices, and was also estimated on datasets down-sampled to the size of the smallest sample. Repertoire overlap used strict matching of CDR3 nucleotide sequence, V gene and J gene, with Jaccard-based multidimensional scaling clustering. On average, thymus samples yielded about 810,000 unique TCRB clonotypes, whereas blood samples yielded approximately 90,000.

The rearrangement combines TRBV7-9 with TRBJ2-2, and 12 junctional nucleotides match TRBD2. Material for sequencing was thymocytes. The sequence came from a boy under three years old with a congenital heart defect. Donor details come from another sample of the same person, matched by shared clones. CDR3 loop: CASSSLRTGTSGLWELFF. The nucleotides read TGTGCCAGCAGCTCCCTCCGTACCGGGACTAGCGGGCTATGGGAGCTGTTTTTT.